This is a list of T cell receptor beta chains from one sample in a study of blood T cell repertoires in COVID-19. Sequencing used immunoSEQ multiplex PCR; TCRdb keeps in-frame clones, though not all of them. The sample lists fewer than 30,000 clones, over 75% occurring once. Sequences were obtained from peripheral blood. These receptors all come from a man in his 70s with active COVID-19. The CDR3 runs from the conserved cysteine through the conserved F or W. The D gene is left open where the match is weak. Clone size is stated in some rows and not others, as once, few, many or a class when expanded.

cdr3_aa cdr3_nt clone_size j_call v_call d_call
CSVGQALNSPLHF TGCAGCGTTGGGCAGGCCCTGAATTCACCCCTCCACTTT NA TRBJ1-6 TRBV29-1 NA
CASSPSFTLAEKVGEQFF TGTGCCAGCAGTCCGTCGTTCACACTAGCGGAAAAAGTAGGTGAGCAGTTCTTC NA TRBJ2-1 TRBV28 TRBD2
CATSRGGRNGNTEAFF TGTGCCACCAGCAGAGGGGGCAGGAACGGGAACACTGAAGCTTTCTTT NA TRBJ1-1 TRBV15 NA
CASSHLTGVADTQYF TGTGCCAGCAGCCACCTGACAGGGGTTGCAGATACGCAGTATTTT once TRBJ2-3 TRBV3-1/TRBV3-2 TRBD1
CASSQEGAKADTQYF TGTGCCAGCAGCCAAGAGGGGGCCAAGGCAGATACGCAGTATTTT NA TRBJ2-3 TRBV4-2 NA
CASSYSGTGLYEQYF TGTGCCAGCAGTTACTCCGGGACAGGGCTATACGAGCAGTACTTC NA TRBJ2-7 TRBV6-5 TRBD1
CASGHGQGGVYEQYF TGTGCTAGTGGTCATGGACAGGGGGGAGTCTACGAGCAGTACTTC NA TRBJ2-7 TRBV12-5 TRBD1
CASSLSTGASSYEQYF TGCGCCAGCAGCTTGTCGACAGGGGCCTCCTCCTACGAGCAGTACTTC NA TRBJ2-7 TRBV5-1 TRBD1
CASSLGYTGSYEQYF TGCGCCAGCAGCTTGGGGTATACAGGGTCCTACGAGCAGTACTTC NA TRBJ2-7 TRBV5-1 NA
CASSPPSSSYNEQFF TGTGCCAGCTCACCCCCTTCTAGCTCCTACAATGAGCAGTTCTTC NA TRBJ2-1 TRBV18 NA
CASSYPGGNNQPQHF TGTGCCAGCAGTTATCCAGGGGGGAACAATCAGCCCCAGCATTTT NA TRBJ1-5 TRBV6-2/TRBV6-3 TRBD1
CASTGTSRDNEQFF TGTGCCAGCACCGGGACTAGCCGCGACAATGAGCAGTTCTTC NA TRBJ2-1 TRBV5-4 TRBD2
CASSIPGDYGYTF TGTGCCAGTAGTATCCCGGGAGACTATGGCTACACCTTC few TRBJ1-2 TRBV19 NA